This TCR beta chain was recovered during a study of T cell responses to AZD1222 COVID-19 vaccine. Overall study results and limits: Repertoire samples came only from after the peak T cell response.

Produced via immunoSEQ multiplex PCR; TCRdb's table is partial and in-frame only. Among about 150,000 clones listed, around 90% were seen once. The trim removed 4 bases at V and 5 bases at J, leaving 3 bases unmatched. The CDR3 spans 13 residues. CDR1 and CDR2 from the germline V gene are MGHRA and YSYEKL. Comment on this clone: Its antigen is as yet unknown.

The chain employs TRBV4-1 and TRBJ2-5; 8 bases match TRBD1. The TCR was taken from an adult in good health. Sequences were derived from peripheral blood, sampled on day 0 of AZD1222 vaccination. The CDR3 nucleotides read TGCGCCAGCAGCCCAGGGGGCGGGGAGACCCAGTACTTC. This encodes CASSPGGGETQYF.